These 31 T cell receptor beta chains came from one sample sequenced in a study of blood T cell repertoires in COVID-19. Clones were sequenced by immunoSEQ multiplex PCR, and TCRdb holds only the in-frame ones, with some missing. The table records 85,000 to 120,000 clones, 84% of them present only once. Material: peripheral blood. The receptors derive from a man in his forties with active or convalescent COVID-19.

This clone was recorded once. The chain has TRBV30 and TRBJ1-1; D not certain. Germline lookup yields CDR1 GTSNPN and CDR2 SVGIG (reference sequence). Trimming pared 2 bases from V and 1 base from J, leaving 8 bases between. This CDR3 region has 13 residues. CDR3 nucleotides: TGTGCCTGGAGTTCAGACAAGAACACTGAAGCTTTCTTT. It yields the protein CAWSSDKNTEAFF. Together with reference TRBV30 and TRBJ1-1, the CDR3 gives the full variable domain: SQTIHQWPATLVQPVGSPLSLECTVEGTSNPNLYWYRQAAGRGLQLLFYSVGIGQISSEVPQNLSASRPQDRQFILSSKKLLLSDSGFYLCAWSSDKNTEAFFGQGTRLTVV.

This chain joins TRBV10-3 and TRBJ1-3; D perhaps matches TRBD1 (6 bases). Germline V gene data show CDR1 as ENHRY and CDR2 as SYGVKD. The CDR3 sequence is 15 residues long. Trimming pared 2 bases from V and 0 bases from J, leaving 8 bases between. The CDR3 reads CAISEGQSSGNTIYF. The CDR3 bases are TGTGCCATCAGTGAGGGACAGAGCTCTGGAAACACCATATATTTT.

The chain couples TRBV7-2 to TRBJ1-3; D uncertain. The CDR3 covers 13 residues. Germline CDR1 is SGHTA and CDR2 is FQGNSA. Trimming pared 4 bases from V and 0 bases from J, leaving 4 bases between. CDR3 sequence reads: CASSSSSGNTIYF. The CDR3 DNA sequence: TGTGCCAGCAGCTCTTCCTCTGGAAACACCATATATTTT.

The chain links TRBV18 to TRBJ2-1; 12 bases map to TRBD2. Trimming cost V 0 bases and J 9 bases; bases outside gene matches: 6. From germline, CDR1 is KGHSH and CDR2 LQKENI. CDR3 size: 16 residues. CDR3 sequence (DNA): TGTGCCAGCTCACCACCGACTAGCGGGGGTTCTGGTGAGCAGTTCTTC. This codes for CASSPPTSGGSGEQFF.

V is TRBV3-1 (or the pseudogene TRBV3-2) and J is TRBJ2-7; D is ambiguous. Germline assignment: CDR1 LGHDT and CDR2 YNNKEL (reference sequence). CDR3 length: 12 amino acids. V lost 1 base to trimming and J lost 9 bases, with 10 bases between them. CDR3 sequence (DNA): TGTGCCAGCAGCCAAGGAGAAATGTGGCAGTACTTC. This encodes CASSQGEMWQYF.

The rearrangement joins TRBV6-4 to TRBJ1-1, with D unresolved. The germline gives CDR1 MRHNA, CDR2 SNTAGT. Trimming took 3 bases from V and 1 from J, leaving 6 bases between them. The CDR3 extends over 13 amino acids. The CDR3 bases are TGTGCCAGCAGTGAGCAGGAGAACACTGAAGCTTTCTTT. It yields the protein CASSEQENTEAFF.

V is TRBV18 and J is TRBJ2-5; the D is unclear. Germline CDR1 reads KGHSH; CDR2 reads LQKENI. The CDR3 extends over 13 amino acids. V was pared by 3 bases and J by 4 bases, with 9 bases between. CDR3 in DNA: TGTGCCAGCTCACCTGGTGCCAGAGAGACCCAGTACTTC. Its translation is CASSPGARETQYF.

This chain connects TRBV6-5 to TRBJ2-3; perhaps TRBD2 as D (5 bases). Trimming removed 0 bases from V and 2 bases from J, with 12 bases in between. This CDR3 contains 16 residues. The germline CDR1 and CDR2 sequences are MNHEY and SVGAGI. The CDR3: CASSYSDPGFTDTQYF. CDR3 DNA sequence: TGTGCCAGCAGTTACTCGGATCCGGGGTTCACAGATACGCAGTATTTT.

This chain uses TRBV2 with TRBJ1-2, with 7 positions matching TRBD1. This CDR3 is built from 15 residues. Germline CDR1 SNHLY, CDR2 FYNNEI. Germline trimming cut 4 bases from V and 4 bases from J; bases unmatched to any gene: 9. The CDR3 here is CASSVEGAVGYGYTF. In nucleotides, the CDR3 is TGTGCCAGCAGTGTGGAGGGGGCGGTAGGCTATGGCTACACCTTC.

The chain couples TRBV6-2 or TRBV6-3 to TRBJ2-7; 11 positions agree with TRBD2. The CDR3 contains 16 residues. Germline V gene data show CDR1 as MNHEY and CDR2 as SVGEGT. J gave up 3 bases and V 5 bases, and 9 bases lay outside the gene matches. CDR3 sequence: CASSTWGTSGVYEQYF. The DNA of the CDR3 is TGTGCCAGCAGTACCTGGGGGACTAGCGGAGTCTACGAGCAGTACTTC.

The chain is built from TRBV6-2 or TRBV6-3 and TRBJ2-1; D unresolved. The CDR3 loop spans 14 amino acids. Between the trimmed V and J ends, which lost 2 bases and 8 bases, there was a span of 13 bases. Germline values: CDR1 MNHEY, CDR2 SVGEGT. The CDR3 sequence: CASSYNSLWDEQFF. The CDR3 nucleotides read TGTGCCAGCAGTTACAACAGCCTGTGGGATGAGCAGTTCTTC.

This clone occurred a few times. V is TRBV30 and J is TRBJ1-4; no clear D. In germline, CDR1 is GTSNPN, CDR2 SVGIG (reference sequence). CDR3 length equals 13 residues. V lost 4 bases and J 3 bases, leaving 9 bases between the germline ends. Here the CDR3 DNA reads TGTGCCTGGAACCGGGGAGCTAATGAAAAACTGTTTTTT. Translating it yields CAWNRGANEKLFF.

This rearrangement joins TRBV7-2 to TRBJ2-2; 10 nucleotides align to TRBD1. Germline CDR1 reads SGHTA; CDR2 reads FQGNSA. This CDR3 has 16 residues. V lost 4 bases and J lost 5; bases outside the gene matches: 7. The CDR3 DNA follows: TGTGCCAGCAGCTCTCGACAGGGGGCAGGGACCGGGGAGCTGTTTTTT. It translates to CASSSRQGAGTGELFF.

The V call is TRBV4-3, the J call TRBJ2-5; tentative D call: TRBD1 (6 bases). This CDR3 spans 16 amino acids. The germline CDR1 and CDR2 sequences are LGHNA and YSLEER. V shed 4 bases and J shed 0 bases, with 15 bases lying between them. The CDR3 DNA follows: TGCGCCAGCAGCCGCTCAGGGGCGGGCGACCAAGAGACCCAGTACTTC. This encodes CASSRSGAGDQETQYF.

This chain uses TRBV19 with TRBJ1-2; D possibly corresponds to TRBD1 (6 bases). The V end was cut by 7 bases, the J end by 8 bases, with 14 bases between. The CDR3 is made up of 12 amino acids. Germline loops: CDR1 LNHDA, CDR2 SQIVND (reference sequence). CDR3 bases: TGTGCCAGTACCCCGACAGGTGGAGGCTACACCTTC. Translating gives CASTPTGGGYTF.

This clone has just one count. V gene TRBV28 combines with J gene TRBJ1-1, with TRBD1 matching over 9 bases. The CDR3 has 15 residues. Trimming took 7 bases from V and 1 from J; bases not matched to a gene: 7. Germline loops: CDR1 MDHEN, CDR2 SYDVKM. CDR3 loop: CASTLGGQGNTEAFF. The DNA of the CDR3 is TGTGCCAGCACCCTAGGGGGACAGGGGAACACTGAAGCTTTCTTT.

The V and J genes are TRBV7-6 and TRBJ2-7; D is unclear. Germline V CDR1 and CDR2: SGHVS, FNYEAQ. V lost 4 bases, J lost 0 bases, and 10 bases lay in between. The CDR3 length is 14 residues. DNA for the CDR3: TGTGCCAGCAGCTCCTCGCCGAGCTCCTACGAGCAGTACTTC. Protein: CASSSSPSSYEQYF.

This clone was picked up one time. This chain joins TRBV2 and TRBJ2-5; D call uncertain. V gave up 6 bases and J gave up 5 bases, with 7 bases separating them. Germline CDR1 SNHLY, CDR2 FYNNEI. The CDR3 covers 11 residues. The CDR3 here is CASRAGETQYF. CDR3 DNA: TGTGCCAGCAGGGCTGGTGAGACCCAGTACTTC. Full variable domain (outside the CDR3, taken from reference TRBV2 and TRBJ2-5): EPEVTQTPSHQVTQMGQEVILRCVPISNHLYFYWYRQILGQKVEFLVSFYNNEISEKSEIFDDQFSVERPDGSNFTLKIRSTKLEDSAMYFCASRAGETQYFGPGTRLLVL.

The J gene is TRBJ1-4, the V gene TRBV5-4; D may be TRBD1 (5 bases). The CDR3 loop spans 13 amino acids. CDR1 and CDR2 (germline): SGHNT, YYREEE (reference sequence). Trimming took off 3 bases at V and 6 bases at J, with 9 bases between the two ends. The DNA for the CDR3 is TGTGCCAGCAGCTCTGGAGGGGATGAAAAACTGTTTTTT. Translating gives CASSSGGDEKLFF. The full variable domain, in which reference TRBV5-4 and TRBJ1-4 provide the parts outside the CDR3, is ETGVTQSPTHLIKTRGQQVTLRCSSQSGHNTVSWYQQALGQGPQFIFQYYREEENGRGNFPPRFSGLQFPNYSSELNVNALELDDSALYLCASSSGGDEKLFFGSGTQLSVL.

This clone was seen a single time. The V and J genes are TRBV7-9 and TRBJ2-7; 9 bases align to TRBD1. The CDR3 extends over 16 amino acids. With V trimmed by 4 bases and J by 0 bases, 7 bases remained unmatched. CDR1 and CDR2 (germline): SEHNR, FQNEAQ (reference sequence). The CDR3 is CASSSSGTGSSYEQYF. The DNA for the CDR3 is TGTGCCAGCAGCTCATCCGGGACAGGGAGCTCCTACGAGCAGTACTTC.

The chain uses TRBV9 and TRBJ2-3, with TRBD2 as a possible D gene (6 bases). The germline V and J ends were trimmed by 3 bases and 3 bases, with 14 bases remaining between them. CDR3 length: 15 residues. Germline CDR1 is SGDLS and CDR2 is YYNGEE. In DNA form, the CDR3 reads TGTGCCAGCAGCGCAAAACCTGGGGGGACAGATACGCAGTATTTT. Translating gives CASSAKPGGTDTQYF.

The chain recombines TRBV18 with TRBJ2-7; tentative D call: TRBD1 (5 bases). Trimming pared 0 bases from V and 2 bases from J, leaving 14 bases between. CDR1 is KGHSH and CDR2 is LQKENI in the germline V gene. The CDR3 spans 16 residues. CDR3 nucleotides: TGTGCCAGCTCACCACCTCAAGGCCAGGGAACCTACGAGCAGTACTTC. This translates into CASSPPQGQGTYEQYF.

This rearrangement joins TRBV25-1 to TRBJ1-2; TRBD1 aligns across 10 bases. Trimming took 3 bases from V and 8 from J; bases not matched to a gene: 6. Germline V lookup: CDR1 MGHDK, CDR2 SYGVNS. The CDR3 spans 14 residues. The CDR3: CASSEPGQGKGYTF. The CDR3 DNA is TGTGCCAGCAGTGAGCCGGGACAGGGGAAGGGCTACACCTTC.

In DNA, the CDR3 is TGTGCCAGCAGCCCGAGCCTCACAGGGGGCAAAGCTTTCTTT. Amino acids: CASSPSLTGGKAFF. The chain uses TRBV7-2 and TRBJ1-1; 9 bases align to TRBD1. From germline, CDR1 is SGHTA and CDR2 FQGNSA. V lost 5 bases to trimming and J lost 9 bases; unmatched junction nucleotides: 10. This CDR3 region has 14 residues. Drawing the rest from reference TRBV7-2 and TRBJ1-1, the complete variable domain is GAGVSQSPSNKVTEKGKDVELRCDPISGHTALYWYRQSLGQGLEFLIYFQGNSAPDKSGLPSDRFSAERTGGSVSTLTIQRTQQEDSAVYLCASSPSLTGGKAFFGQGTRLTVV.

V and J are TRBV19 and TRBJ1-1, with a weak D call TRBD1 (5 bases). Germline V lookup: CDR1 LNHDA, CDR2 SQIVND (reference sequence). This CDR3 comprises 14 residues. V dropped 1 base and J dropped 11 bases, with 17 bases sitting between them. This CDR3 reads CASSIGAYKEGAFF. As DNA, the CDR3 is TGTGCCAGTAGTATAGGGGCCTACAAGGAGGGGGCTTTCTTT.

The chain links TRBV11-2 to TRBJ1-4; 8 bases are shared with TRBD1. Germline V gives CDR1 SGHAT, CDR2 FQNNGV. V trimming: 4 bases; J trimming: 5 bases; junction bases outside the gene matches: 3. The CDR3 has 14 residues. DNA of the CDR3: TGTGCCAGCAGCTCGACAGGGGTCAATGAAAAACTGTTTTTT. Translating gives CASSSTGVNEKLFF.

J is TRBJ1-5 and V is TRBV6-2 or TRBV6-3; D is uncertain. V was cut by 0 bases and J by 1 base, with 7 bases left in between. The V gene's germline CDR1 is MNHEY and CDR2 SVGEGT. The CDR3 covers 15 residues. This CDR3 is CASSYSSRSNQPQHF. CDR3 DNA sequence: TGTGCCAGCAGTTACTCGAGTAGAAGCAATCAGCCCCAGCATTTT.

This CDR3 is CARSLYQQGKEQYF. The CDR3 DNA sequence: TGTGCCAGAAGCCTCTATCAACAGGGGAAGGAGCAGTACTTC. The chain couples TRBV5-3 to TRBJ2-7; 7 bases line up with TRBD1. TRBV5-3 counts as an open reading frame of uncertain function. V shed 4 bases and J 7 bases; nucleotides not matched to a gene: 11. The CDR3 contains 14 residues.

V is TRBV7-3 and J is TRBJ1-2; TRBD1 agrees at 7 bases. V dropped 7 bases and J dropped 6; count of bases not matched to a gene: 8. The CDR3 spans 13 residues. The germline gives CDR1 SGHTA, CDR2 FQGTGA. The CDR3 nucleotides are TGTGCCAGCACCAAACAGGGGTCGGATGGCTACACCTTC. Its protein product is CASTKQGSDGYTF.

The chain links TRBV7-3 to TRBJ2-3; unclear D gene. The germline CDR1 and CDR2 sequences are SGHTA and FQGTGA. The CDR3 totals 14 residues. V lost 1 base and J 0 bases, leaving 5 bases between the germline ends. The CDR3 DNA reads TGTGCCAGCAGCTTAAGGGCCAGCACAGATACGCAGTATTTT. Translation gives CASSLRASTDTQYF.

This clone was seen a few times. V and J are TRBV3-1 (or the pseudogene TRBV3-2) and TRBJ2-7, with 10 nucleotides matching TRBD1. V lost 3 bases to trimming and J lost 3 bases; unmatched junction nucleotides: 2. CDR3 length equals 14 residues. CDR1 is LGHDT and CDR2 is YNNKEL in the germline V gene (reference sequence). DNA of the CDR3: TGTGCCAGCAGCCAGCGGACAGGGGGCTACGAGCAGTACTTC. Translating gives CASSQRTGGYEQYF.